These 11 T cell receptor beta chains were sequenced from one sample in a study of cytomegalovirus exposure and HLA in healthy donors. 13 Jbeta primers and 60 Vbeta primers were used for the PCR. Sequenced by immunoSEQ multiplex PCR; TCRdb stores in-frame clones only, minus some. The table has over 110,000 clones, around 78% seen once. Input material: PBMCs. The receptor set was obtained from a woman in her 40s in good health and CMV-seropositive.

This sequence joins TRBV5-4 and TRBJ2-1; 7 bases match TRBD2. Germline CDR1 reads SGHNT; CDR2 reads YYREEE (reference sequence). V lost 5 bases and J lost 5; bases outside the gene matches: 10. The CDR3 contains 15 residues. The CDR3 loop is CASRLGLADDNEQFF. CDR3 in DNA: TGTGCCAGCAGACTCGGGCTAGCGGATGACAATGAGCAGTTCTTC.

This clone has a count of ten or more. This chain links TRBV5-1 with TRBJ2-2; D possibly corresponds to TRBD2 (6 bases). CDR1 SGHRS and CDR2 YFSETQ come from the germline V gene. The V end lost 2 bases, the J end lost 0 bases, and 17 bases lay between the germline ends. This CDR3 comprises 18 residues. For the CDR3, the DNA is TGCGCCAGCAGCTTTTTTGCCTCGGGACTCTCGAACACCGGGGAGCTGTTTTTT. Amino acids: CASSFFASGLSNTGELFF.

In this sample, this clone turned up a few times. Here the CDR3 reads CASTYGRGPYEQYF. The DNA of the CDR3 is TGTGCCAGCACATACGGGCGGGGACCCTACGAGCAGTACTTC. The chain combines TRBV5-4 with TRBJ2-7; maybe TRBD2 (6 bases). This CDR3 is 14 amino acids long. Germline assignment: CDR1 SGHNT and CDR2 YYREEE (reference sequence). The ends were cut back, 6 bases at V and 2 bases at J, with 15 bases in the middle.

This chain connects TRBV20-1 to TRBJ2-5; D gene unclear. In germline, CDR1 is DFQATT, CDR2 SNEGSKA (reference sequence). This CDR3 region has 10 residues. V lost 6 bases and J 5 bases, leaving 7 bases between the germline ends. This CDR3 reads CSALSETQYF. The CDR3 nucleotides are TGCAGTGCATTATCGGAGACCCAGTACTTC.

This chain connects TRBV7-9 to TRBJ1-1; no clear D. Trimming stripped 2 bases from V and 2 bases from J, with 12 bases between. The CDR3 length is 15 residues. CDR1 and CDR2 (germline): SEHNR, FQNEAQ (reference sequence). Here the CDR3 reads CASSLPPMGNTEAFF. CDR3 nucleotides: TGTGCCAGCAGCTTACCCCCGATGGGCAACACTGAAGCTTTCTTT.

The rearrangement uses TRBV29-1 and TRBJ2-7, with 8 bases aligning to TRBD2. Germline V gene data show CDR1 as SQVTM and CDR2 as ANQGSEA. J was trimmed by 3 bases and V by 4 bases; bases with no gene match: 20. The CDR3 is made up of 18 amino acids. This CDR3 reads CSVAQGNKQNSGIYEQYF. Here the CDR3 DNA reads TGCAGCGTTGCCCAGGGGAATAAGCAGAATAGCGGGATCTACGAGCAGTACTTC.

This clone was recorded a few times. The genes are TRBV28 and TRBJ2-3, with a weak D call TRBD2 (6 bases). Trimming cost V 7 bases and J 7 bases, with 15 bases left between them. Germline CDR1 MDHEN, CDR2 SYDVKM. This CDR3 has 13 residues. The DNA for the CDR3 is TGTGCCAGCACCGGGAGTCCCGGATATACGCAGTATTTT. The encoded protein is CASTGSPGYTQYF.

The CDR3 DNA follows: TGCGCCAGCAGCCCGGGGTGGGCGGGAGAGGGTGAGCAGTTCTTC. Its translation is CASSPGWAGEGEQFF. The rearrangement uses TRBV5-1 and TRBJ2-1; the match to TRBD2 covers 7 bases. The CDR3 is made up of 15 amino acids. Germline V gene lookup returns CDR1 SGHRS and CDR2 YFSETQ. Trimming cost V 4 bases and J 9 bases; bases outside gene matches: 13.

This clone was seen a few times. The V and J genes are TRBV4-2 and TRBJ2-3; 8 nucleotides agree with TRBD2. V gave up 4 bases and J gave up 0 bases; unmatched junction bases: 3. The CDR3 spans 15 residues. From germline, CDR1 is LGHNA and CDR2 YNFKEQ. The CDR3 DNA follows: TGTGCCAGCAGCCTTAGCGGGACTAGCACAGATACGCAGTATTTT. Protein product: CASSLSGTSTDTQYF.

Points on this clone: The junction and the germline gene differ at one end; a read error may be behind it. This chain uses TRBV28 with TRBJ1-4; TRBD1 is a possible D gene (5 bases). Germline V CDR1 and CDR2: MDHEN, SYDVKM. The CDR3 runs to 13 residues. CDR3 in DNA: TGTGTCAGCAGTGGCGGGGGTGTAGAAAAACTGTTTTTT. The encoded protein is CVSSGGGVEKLFF.

The rearrangement links TRBV5-1 to TRBJ2-1; TRBD2 aligns across 7 bases. The V segment lost 4 bases and the J segment 3 bases; nucleotides outside the gene matches: 10. This CDR3 is 16 amino acids long. Per germline, CDR1 SGHRS and CDR2 YFSETQ. This CDR3 reads CASSGKLAQNYNEQFF. For the CDR3, the DNA is TGCGCCAGCAGCGGTAAACTAGCGCAGAACTACAATGAGCAGTTCTTC.